The clone carrying this T cell receptor (beta chain) was counted only a few times. Its antigen is unidentified. This may stem from a read error, because a much larger clone lies one nucleotide away. At the DNA level, this CDR3 is encoded by other sequences in the same sample as well. The sample comes from a study of metastatic and nonmetastatic thyroid tumors. About the study: Across peripheral blood and tumor or nodule tissue samples taken from malignant and benign thyroid patients, the repertoires were compared with one another.

Original data processing: Clinicopathological groups of papillary thyroid cancer showed CDR3 differences that were used to build a distant-metastasis classifier. TCRdb redid the clone calls on the PCR reads using MiXCR. Clone size and V and J calls follow TCRdb, not the original study. The sample carries over 65,000 clones, around 13% recorded once. Thyroid surgery was performed in patients who had received no treatment beforehand. Study-level results: For both blood and tumor, malignant thyroid tumors reportedly showed significantly higher TCR beta diversity than benign nodules did.

V lost 5 bases and J lost 4; bases outside the gene matches: 20. The CDR3 runs 18 residues. Germline lookup yields CDR1 SGHAT and CDR2 FQDESV (reference sequence). The chain has TRBV11-1 and TRBJ2-7, with 7 bases aligning to TRBD2. This TCR was recovered from a female donor with papillary thyroid cancer or a benign thyroid nodule (not recorded which). Some clones in this sample may be carry-over from other donors' samples. The material sequenced was tumor tissue. CDR3 sequence: CASSPTGEGSTLKYEQYF. The CDR3 DNA follows: TGTGCCAGCAGCCCTACTGGGGAGGGCTCTACCCTCAAATACGAGCAGTACTTC.